These 28 T cell receptor beta chains came from one sample sequenced in a study of monozygotic twins with inflammatory bowel disease. For each CDR3 protein, TCRdb gives one entry from its re-call of the 5' RACE reads, without DNA. The sample totals 350,000 to 550,000 distinct CDR3 sequences. The specimen was blood. The receptors come from a human donor with ulcerative colitis or Crohn's disease, or a healthy co-twin of an affected twin (not recorded which).

This chain links TRBV29-1 with TRBJ2-3. This CDR3 region has 13 residues. Germline V gives CDR1 SQVTM, CDR2 ANQGSEA. The chain's CDR3 is CSVDSTSTDTQYF.

The chain uses TRBV5-1 and TRBJ2-2. The CDR3 loop spans 13 amino acids. Per the germline V gene, CDR1 is SGHRS and CDR2 is YFSETQ. The chain's CDR3 is CACWDGTTGELFF.

CDR3 in amino acids: CASSRGGTPVYEQYF. The chain couples TRBV28 to TRBJ2-7; the D call of TRBD1 rests on TCRdb alone, since no DNA is present to check it. The CDR3 is made up of 15 amino acids. Germline V gives CDR1 MDHEN, CDR2 SYDVKM.

The J gene is TRBJ1-1, the V gene TRBV5-1; checking the TCRdb D call of TRBD1 is not possible without DNA. The CDR3 is 14 residues long. CDR1 SGHRS and CDR2 YFSETQ come from the germline V gene. The CDR3: CASSLGPGDTEAFF.

This CDR3 is CASSLIEGSPHGYTF. This chain links TRBV5-1 with TRBJ1-2; TCRdb returns TRBD1, unconfirmable since there is no DNA. Germline loops: CDR1 SGHRS, CDR2 YFSETQ. The length of the CDR3 is 15 residues.

This chain uses TRBV10-3 with TRBJ1-1. The CDR3 spans 13 residues. Germline assignment: CDR1 ENHRY and CDR2 SYGVKD. The CDR3 loop reads CAISESPNTEAFF.

This chain links TRBV20-1 with TRBJ1-3. The germline V gene encodes CDR1 DFQATT and CDR2 SNEGSKA (reference sequence). The CDR3 sequence is 15 residues long. CDR3 loop: CSAREGLISGNTIYF.

This chain joins TRBV9 and TRBJ1-3. CDR1 and CDR2 from the germline V gene are SGDLS and YYNGEE. The CDR3 totals 18 residues. CDR3 region: CASSVWPDGGYSGNTIYF.

The rearrangement uses TRBV27 and TRBJ2-2; TCRdb's D call of TRBD2 is untestable without DNA. This CDR3 is 14 amino acids long. The germline CDR1 and CDR2 sequences are MNHEY and SMNVEV (reference sequence). This chain's CDR3 is CASRRDSNTGELFF.

The genes are TRBV6-6 and TRBJ2-7. CDR1 and CDR2 from the germline V gene are MNHNY and SVGAGI (reference sequence). The CDR3 spans 12 residues. Here the CDR3 reads CASSVTEQEQYF.

V is TRBV11-2 and J is TRBJ2-1; TCRdb reports TRBD2, a call that lacks DNA to check it against. The V gene's germline CDR1 is SGHAT and CDR2 FQNNGV. CDR3 length equals 19 residues. The CDR3 loop reads CASSLGIAGTLSSYNEQFF.

J is TRBJ1-5 and V is TRBV6-1. Germline V gene data show CDR1 as MNHNS and CDR2 as SASEGT. The CDR3 sequence is 17 residues long. CDR3 sequence reads: CASTDPGGAFSNQPQHF.

This chain uses TRBV20-1 with TRBJ2-2; TCRdb's D call, TRBD1, is unchecked because there is no DNA. This CDR3 comprises 14 residues. Germline CDR1 is DFQATT and CDR2 is SNEGSKA (reference sequence). The CDR3 reads CSARGQGETGELFF.

The gene calls are TRBV20-1 and TRBJ2-4; TCRdb outputs TRBD1, but without DNA this stays unchecked. The germline V gene has CDR1 DFQATT and CDR2 SNEGSKA (reference sequence). The CDR3 has 16 amino acids. The CDR3 protein is CSARDPHRGQGNIQYF.

CDR3 loop: CASSIALASGTSPQFF. V and J are TRBV19 and TRBJ2-1; TCRdb's D call of TRBD2 is untestable without DNA. This CDR3 spans 16 amino acids. The V gene's germline CDR1 is LNHDA and CDR2 SQIVND (reference sequence).

The chain recombines TRBV20-1 with TRBJ1-4; the TCRdb D gene call, TRBD1, has no DNA to confirm it. Germline CDR1 reads DFQATT; CDR2 reads SNEGSKA (reference sequence). The CDR3 extends over 14 amino acids. CDR3 protein: CSARTGGANEKLFF.

This chain joins TRBV5-1 and TRBJ1-1; TCRdb proposes TRBD1, but this gene call is untestable without DNA. The V gene's germline CDR1 is SGHRS and CDR2 YFSETQ. The CDR3 consists of 14 residues. This chain's CDR3 is CASSLPGVNTEAFF.

The genes are TRBV5-1 and TRBJ2-3; TCRdb picks TRBD1, but there is no DNA to check that call. This CDR3 region has 15 residues. Germline CDR1 is SGHRS and CDR2 is YFSETQ. The chain's CDR3 is CASSLVPPPTDTQYF.

The chain carries TRBV11-3 and TRBJ2-1; no DNA is available, so the TRBD2 call from TCRdb remains unchecked. From germline, CDR1 is SGHNT and CDR2 YENEEA. This CDR3 contains 16 residues. CDR3 protein: CASSSRTSGSDNEQFF.

The rearrangement uses TRBV11-2 and TRBJ1-3. This CDR3 spans 13 amino acids. From germline, CDR1 is SGHAT and CDR2 FQNNGV. The CDR3 loop is CASSFRGQNTIYF.

The chain uses TRBV5-5 and TRBJ2-1; TCRdb's D call of TRBD1 is untestable without DNA. The CDR3 contains 17 residues. Germline CDR1 reads SGHKS; CDR2 reads YYEKEE (reference sequence). The CDR3: CASSLRGTGLSYNEQFF. The whole variable domain, filled in from reference TRBV5-5 and TRBJ2-1, reads DAGVTQSPTHLIKTRGQQVTLRCSPISGHKSVSWYQQVLGQGPQFIFQYYEKEERGRGNFPDRFSARQFPNYSSELNVNALLLGDSALYLCASSLRGTGLSYNEQFFGPGTRLTVL.

The chain couples TRBV2 to TRBJ1-1; TCRdb reports TRBD1, a call that lacks DNA to check it against. The CDR3 has 14 residues. Germline V gives CDR1 SNHLY, CDR2 FYNNEI. The CDR3 spells CASSAGQGVVEAFF.

The rearrangement links TRBV6-2 or TRBV6-3 to TRBJ2-3; TCRdb's D call, TRBD1, is unchecked because there is no DNA. This CDR3 has 17 residues. Germline CDR1 reads MNHEY; CDR2 reads SVGEGT. This chain's CDR3 is CASSSGTRASLTDTQYF.

This CDR3 reads CASSQTGTGWTGELFF. The V gene is TRBV7-9, the J gene TRBJ2-2; TCRdb outputs TRBD1, but without DNA this stays unchecked. Looked up from germline, CDR1 is SEHNR and CDR2 is FQNEAQ (reference sequence). The CDR3 has 16 amino acids.

CDR3 in amino acids: CAISEGVAGWEQYF. The J gene is TRBJ2-7, the V gene TRBV10-3; the D call of TRBD2 rests on TCRdb alone, since no DNA is present to check it. The CDR3 covers 14 residues. The germline gives CDR1 ENHRY, CDR2 SYGVKD.

V and J are TRBV19 and TRBJ1-5; lacking DNA, the TRBD1 call made by TCRdb goes unchecked. Germline-derived CDR1 and CDR2 are LNHDA and SQIVND (reference sequence). The CDR3 has 16 amino acids. The CDR3 loop is CASSRDRAMGNQPQHF.

The chain carries TRBV20-1 and TRBJ2-7. In germline, CDR1 is DFQATT, CDR2 SNEGSKA (reference sequence). CDR3 length equals 11 residues. This chain's CDR3 is CRPGNSYEQYF.

This rearrangement joins TRBV7-8 to TRBJ1-5; without DNA, the TCRdb call of TRBD1 cannot be checked. This CDR3 region has 14 residues. The germline V gene has CDR1 SGHVS and CDR2 FQNEAQ. The CDR3 is CASSTGQGVRPQHF.